The subject of this entry is one T cell receptor (beta chain). TCRdb used MiXCR to reprocess the RT-PCR reads, holding one entry per CDR3 protein. The sample shows hundreds of thousands of distinct CDR3 sequences, around 14% of them seen only once. The V end lost 3 bases, the J end lost 0 bases, and 8 bases lay between the germline ends. Germline CDR1 and CDR2: SGHTA and FQGNSA. There are 14 residues in the CDR3. The chain has TRBV7-2 and TRBJ1-1, with D possibly matching TRBD1 (5 bases). Specimen: memory CD4+ T cells from blood. This sequence was found in a female donor in good health, serving as a healthy control. The CDR3: CASSLWTMNTEAFF. CDR3 sequence (DNA): TGTGCCAGCAGCTTGTGGACAATGAACACTGAAGCTTTCTTT.